The clone carrying this T cell receptor beta chain appeared a few times. This entry is derived from a study of human T cells and chemical hapten exposure. Germline V lookup: CDR1 SGHTA, CDR2 FQGNSA. Trimming took off 3 bases at V and 2 bases at J, with 14 bases between the two ends. The CDR3 has 17 residues. The time point here: patch test 3, about 24 weeks after DPC sensitization. Treatment: therapeutic diphenylcyclopropenone sensitization with weekly scalp DPC. TCRdb passed the RACE reads through MiXCR, listing each CDR3 protein once. This table holds 120,000 or so distinct CDR3 sequences, around 11% found once.

The material sequenced was whole blood, taken in connection with sensitization to the hapten diphenylcyclopropenone (DPC). The rearrangement joins TRBV7-2 to TRBJ2-6, with D possibly being TRBD2 (6 bases). The clonotype comes from a woman between 45 and 65 years old with alopecia areata. Some clones in this sample may be carry-over from other donors' samples. CDR3 DNA: TGTGCCAGCAGCTTTCCGGGACTGAAGACTGGGGCCAACGTCCTGACTTTC. It codes for CASSFPGLKTGANVLTF.